This section outlines one T cell receptor (beta chain) sequence together with its context. It lacks a known antigen. No per-base quality is available; no much larger clone lies one base away. The CDR3 regions of human TCRbeta chains were subjected to immunosequencing. The authors processed their data as follows. Repertoire TCRs were matched against a reference library of SARS-CoV-2-specific TCRs generated with the MIRA antigen-specificity platform. Breadth was defined as the fraction of unique TCRs that were SARS-CoV-2-associated, and depth was defined as the fraction of total T cells that were SARS-CoV-2-associated. Using the MIRA data, each spike-specific TCR was assigned both to the spike region to which the TCR was reactive and to a CD4 or CD8 class. Log10-transformed breadth and depth values were compared by one-way ANOVA with Sidak's multiple comparisons tests. Entries here come from immuneACCESS through TCRdb and include only in-frame sequences with V and J called. Some clones fail to appear in such tables; in the studies checked, an unresolved V gene covers under half of the shortfall, and the cause of the remainder is unknown. The DNA was the basis for D and trimming; V, J and clone size are from that table. In this sample the table shows roughly 100,000 clones, about 80% of which occur a single time. The ten largest account for about 5% of the sample.

The data were taken from a study of T cell responses to AZD1222 COVID-19 vaccine (dated by TCRdb to 2020 to 2023). About the investigation overall: Because spike-specific TCR depth and breadth did not differ between the two schedules, AZD1222 recipients who got a second dose at roughly 4 weeks were pooled with those who got a second dose at roughly 12 weeks. A total of under 250 trial participants underwent TCR sequencing, of whom under 220 had received two doses of AZD1222 and about 25 had received two doses of the MenACWY control vaccine. Trial participants were enrolled by age into subgroups of 18-55, 56-69 and 70-plus years, and around 150, 28 and 57 TCR-sequenced participants, respectively, were included in these subgroups. Study-wide conclusions, independent of this receptor: Conclusions about previously exposed vaccinees are limited because only six or seven AZD1222 recipients were SARS-CoV-2 seropositive at baseline. Because no samples from the day 14 peak response were available, repertoires could be characterized only after the peak T cell response. The 56-69-year group was small, and its depth increase did not reach significance, likely because of low power. Participants were mostly white British, with more females than males. The authors suggested clonal diversity may have been underestimated. Reportedly, almost half of the unique spike-specific TCRs recognized epitopes lying outside the regions that are mutated in the B.1.351 and B.1.1.7 variants. Vaccine-associated CD4 TCRs spanned the whole spike protein, with dominant responses in regions 160-218 and 743-854. After two AZD1222 doses, spike-specific TCR breadth and depth were significantly higher than at day 0 and than in MenACWY recipients.

The intended sense of this specimen's time point label: baseline before first vaccination. Vaccinee samples were obtained from the UK trials COV001 and COV002, which included a single-blind randomized controlled phase 2/3 trial of AZD1222 (ChAdOx1 nCoV-19) in healthy adults. For TCRbeta chain sequencing, PBMC samples were collected from trial participants at day 0 and at day 28 after the second dose. Reading from cysteine to phenylalanine, the CDR3 counts 14 amino acids. Only CDR3 DNA is held: 42 bases, read in frame from base 1. From V the trimming removes 4 bases and from J it removes 2 bases, while the gene matches leave 4 bases of the junction unaccounted for. The germline V gene (reference sequence) specifies SEHNR as CDR1 and FQNEAQ as CDR2.

The V and J genes are TRBV7-9 and TRBJ1-2; 7 of the junction bases match TRBD1. This receptor was obtained from an adult in good health. Specimen: peripheral blood, collected on day 0 of AZD1222 vaccination. The DNA sequence is given as TGTGCCAGCAGCTACCCAGGGGGAAACTATGGCTACACCTTC. This sequence encodes CASSYPGGNYGYTF.